This is a list of T cell receptor beta chains from one sample in a study of technical replicates of blood from several donors. Measured with immunoSEQ multiplex PCR; TCRdb has only the in-frame clones, and not every one. The repertoire consists of roughly 70,000 clones, with around 91% occurring once and the leading ten covering 0.35% to 0.45%. Sequencing was performed on T cells isolated from PBMCs. The receptors here all came from a human donor in good health. Both conserved end residues are part of each CDR3. The D gene is left open where the match is weak. Clone size is shown for a subset of rows, as once, few, many or a class of expanded clone.

size	D	V	length	J	DNA	CDR3
-	-	TRBV29-1	11	TRBJ2-3	TGCAGCGGTTTTCGGACAGATACGCAGTATTTT	CSGFRTDTQYF
-	TRBD2	TRBV25-1	14	TRBJ2-1	TGTGCCAGCTCTATAGCGGGAGGTGATAATGAGCAGTTCTTC	CASSIAGGDNEQFF
-	-	TRBV6-5	16	TRBJ2-2	TGTGCCAGCAGTTACTCCCTAGCTCCGAGGACCGGGGAGCTGTTTTTT	CASSYSLAPRTGELFF
-	TRBD1	TRBV18	15	TRBJ1-5	TGTGCCAGCTCAGTCGACAGGGGGGAGGGTCAGCCCCAGCATTTT	CASSVDRGEGQPQHF
-	TRBD2	TRBV11-1	14	TRBJ2-7	TGTGCCAGCAGTTTATTGACTAGCGGAGACGAGCAGTACTTC	CASSLLTSGDEQYF
-	TRBD1	TRBV5-6	16	TRBJ1-1	TGTGCCAGCAGCTTGGAACAGGGGGCGCGAGGCACTGAAGCTTTCTTT	CASSLEQGARGTEAFF
-	TRBD2	TRBV7-3	17	TRBJ2-7	TGTGCCAGCAGCATCGGGACTAGCGGGAGCCCTTCCTACGAGCAGTACTTC	CASSIGTSGSPSYEQYF
-	TRBD2	TRBV25-1	16	TRBJ2-1	TGTGCCAGCAGTGCCCGAGCGGGAGGGCCTGGGGATGAGCAGTTCTTC	CASSARAGGPGDEQFF
-	-	TRBV28	16	TRBJ1-5	TGTGCCAGCAGTCTCGTCAGGGGAATTAGCAATCAGCCCCAGCATTTT	CASSLVRGISNQPQHF
-	-	TRBV5-4	12	TRBJ2-1	TGTGCCAGCAGCTTGGACTCCCTTGAGCAGTTCTTC	CASSLDSLEQFF
-	TRBD2	TRBV15	18	TRBJ2-1	TGTGCCACCAGCAGAGCTCAAGGGACTAGCGGGAGGGGAGATGAGCAGTTCTTC	CATSRAQGTSGRGDEQFF
-	TRBD1	TRBV9	14	TRBJ2-7	TGTGCCAGCAGCACCGGGACAGGATTGCGCGAGCAGTACTTC	CASSTGTGLREQYF
-	-	TRBV25-1	14	TRBJ2-2	TGTGCCAGCAGAACAGGGAAGGAGATCGGGGAGCTGTTTTTT	CASRTGKEIGELFF
-	TRBD1	TRBV28	13	TRBJ2-7	TGTGCCACCTACCGGGACAGGGGTGTCGAGCAGTACTTC	CATYRDRGVEQYF
-	-	TRBV5-6	16	TRBJ1-5	TGTGCCAGCAGCTTGTACGGTCTGGGGAGGGGTCAGCCCCAGCATTTT	CASSLYGLGRGQPQHF
-	-	TRBV5-4	14	TRBJ1-1	TGTGCCAGCAGCTTGAGTTCAGAATTCACTGAAGCTTTCTTT	CASSLSSEFTEAFF
-	-	TRBV19	15	TRBJ1-4	TGTGCCAGTAGTTTAATTCCGGGAACTAATGAAAAACTGTTTTTT	CASSLIPGTNEKLFF
-	-	TRBV19	12	TRBJ1-4	TGTGCCAGTGCCACCGGGGAAGAAAAACTGTTTTTT	CASATGEEKLFF
-	-	TRBV30	13	TRBJ2-4	TGTGCCTGGAGTGTCTTGTCCGAAAACATTCAGTACTTC	CAWSVLSENIQYF
-	TRBD2	TRBV2	14	TRBJ2-5	TGTGCCAGCAGACTAGCGGGAGAGAGGGAGACCCAGTACTTC	CASRLAGERETQYF
-	-	TRBV11-2	15	TRBJ1-1	TGTGCCAGCAGCTCATGGGCAGGCTTGAACACTGAAGCTTTCTTT	CASSSWAGLNTEAFF
-	-	TRBV2	16	TRBJ2-7	TGTGCCAGCAGTGAATTGCGGGCTGGAGGGCCCTACGAGCAGTACTTC	CASSELRAGGPYEQYF
-	-	TRBV29-1	12	TRBJ2-1	TGCAGCGCTGGGACAAAGGCCGATGAGCAGTTCTTC	CSAGTKADEQFF
-	-	TRBV5-5	13	TRBJ1-4	TGTGCCAGCAGCCCAGGGAAGGGTGAAAAACTGTTTTTT	CASSPGKGEKLFF
-	TRBD1	TRBV11-2	15	TRBJ2-1	TGTGCCAGCAGCTTAGACCGGACAGGGCACAATGAGCAGTTCTTC	CASSLDRTGHNEQFF
-	-	TRBV5-1	14	TRBJ1-1	TGCGCCAGCAGCTTGGGTTCGGAGGGCACTGAAGCTTTCTTT	CASSLGSEGTEAFF
-	TRBD2	TRBV2	16	TRBJ2-5	TGTGCCAGCAGGGTGACTGAGCGGGAGGGCCGAGGGACCCAGTACTTC	CASRVTEREGRGTQYF
-	TRBD1	TRBV7-9	15	TRBJ1-1	TGTGCCAGCAGCCTTAAGGGGGCGATACGGACTGAAGCTTTCTTT	CASSLKGAIRTEAFF
-	-	TRBV27	15	TRBJ1-5	TGTGCCAGCAGTTTTTCAGGGGCCGGTAGTCAGCCCCAGCATTTT	CASSFSGAGSQPQHF
-	-	TRBV19	17	TRBJ2-1	TGTGCCAGTAGTAAGAGTGCCTCACAGGGCGTCAACAATGAGCAGTTCTTC	CASSKSASQGVNNEQFF
-	TRBD1	TRBV19	15	TRBJ2-7	TGTGCCAGTAGTCCAGGGACAGCCCAACCCTACGAGCAGTACTTC	CASSPGTAQPYEQYF
-	-	TRBV7-6	15	TRBJ2-3	TGTGCCAGCAGCTTTGCGGGGTTAAGCACAGATACGCAGTATTTT	CASSFAGLSTDTQYF
-	TRBD2	TRBV30	16	TRBJ2-3	TGTGCCTGGAGTGTAATAAGGACTAGCAGAACAGATACGCAGTATTTT	CAWSVIRTSRTDTQYF
-	-	TRBV7-7	15	TRBJ2-1	TGTGCTAGCAGCTTAGGGGAGGGGGGTAACAATGAGCAGTTCTTC	CASSLGEGGNNEQFF
-	-	TRBV6-5	14	TRBJ2-4	TGTGCCAGCAGCCAGGGAAGAGGCAAAAACATTCAGTACTTC	CASSQGRGKNIQYF
-	TRBD2	TRBV4-1	16	TRBJ2-1	TGCGCCAGCAGCCAGACCGGGACTAGCGGTGACAATGAGCAGTTCTTC	CASSQTGTSGDNEQFF
-	TRBD2	TRBV9	20	TRBJ2-2	TGTGCCAGCAGCGTAAACCCGAGACTAGCGGGAGAAGGGTACACCGGGGAGCTGTTTTTT	CASSVNPRLAGEGYTGELFF
-	TRBD1	TRBV5-1	15	TRBJ2-7	TGCGCCAGCGGAATGGGGACAGGGTTCTCCTACGAGCAGTACTTC	CASGMGTGFSYEQYF
-	-	TRBV2	15	TRBJ1-1	TGTGCCAGCAGTGTTTTCAGGGGAGCGAATACTGAAGCTTTCTTT	CASSVFRGANTEAFF
-	-	TRBV6-1	13	TRBJ2-1	TGTGCCAGCAGTGAAGCCCGGGGCAATGAGCAGTTCTTC	CASSEARGNEQFF
-	TRBD1	TRBV30	13	TRBJ1-5	TGTGCCTGGAGGGACAGGGGCAATCAGCCCCAGCATTTT	CAWRDRGNQPQHF
-	TRBD2	TRBV30	14	TRBJ2-7	TGTGCCTGGAGTGACCTAGCGGGAGGATATGAGCAGTACTTC	CAWSDLAGGYEQYF
-	-	TRBV28	14	TRBJ1-5	TGTGCCAGCAGTTTACCACAGGGAAGGCAGCCCCAGCATTTT	CASSLPQGRQPQHF
-	TRBD1	TRBV29-1	17	TRBJ1-1	TGCAGCGTTGATGGGATCGGGACAGGGGACGGTTTTACTGAAGCTTTCTTT	CSVDGIGTGDGFTEAFF
-	TRBD1	TRBV6-1	14	TRBJ2-1	TGTGCCAGCAGTGAGTGGACAGGGGACGGAGAGCAGTTCTTC	CASSEWTGDGEQFF
-	-	TRBV27	13	TRBJ2-7	TGTGCCACCTCGCAGGGTAGGACCTACGAGCAGTACTTC	CATSQGRTYEQYF
once	TRBD1	TRBV11-2	14	TRBJ2-7	TGTGCCAGCAGGGGACAGGGGGGCTCCTACGAGCAGTACTTC	CASRGQGGSYEQYF
once	-	TRBV2	13	TRBJ2-1	TGTGCCAGCAAGCCTAGCTCCTACAATGAGCAGTTCTTC	CASKPSSYNEQFF
few	-	TRBV5-1	12	TRBJ1-1	TGCGTCCCCAGGACAGCGAACACTGAAGCTTTCTTT	CVPRTANTEAFF
-	TRBD2	TRBV9	17	TRBJ2-7	TGTGCCAGCAGCTCCGGGACTAGCGCCTTGAGCTCCTACGAGCAGTACTTC	CASSSGTSALSSYEQYF
-	-	TRBV5-1	17	TRBJ1-1	TGCGCCAGCAGCGCCTCCGGGATGCCCTTTCAGAACACTGAAGCTTTCTTT	CASSASGMPFQNTEAFF
-	TRBD2	TRBV27	14	TRBJ2-7	TGTGCCAGCAGTTACGGGGGGAGCTCCTACGAGCAGTACTTC	CASSYGGSSYEQYF
-	TRBD1	TRBV7-2	14	TRBJ2-7	TGTGCCAGCAGCTTGACAGGGCGCTTCTACGAGCAGTACTTC	CASSLTGRFYEQYF
-	-	TRBV19	15	TRBJ1-1	TGTGCCAGTAGTCCGTCCGGGACTAGGAACACTGAAGCTTTCTTT	CASSPSGTRNTEAFF
-	-	TRBV9	15	TRBJ1-2	TGTGCCAGCAGCGCCGAGGGGGACGGCCTCTATGGCTACACCTTC	CASSAEGDGLYGYTF
-	-	TRBV30	12	TRBJ1-3	TGTGCCTGGAGTGGACAGGGAAACACCATATATTTT	CAWSGQGNTIYF
once	TRBD2	TRBV2	17	TRBJ2-3	TGTGCCAGCAATAAGGAGCCAGCGGGAGGGCCGACAGATACGCAGTATTTT	CASNKEPAGGPTDTQYF
once	TRBD1	TRBV11-2	13	TRBJ2-5	TGTGCCAGCAGCCAGGGGGCGCGAGAGACCCAGTACTTC	CASSQGARETQYF
few	-	TRBV23-1	13	TRBJ2-2	TGCGCCAGCAGGGCATTGCCCACCGGGGAGCTGTTTTTT	CASRALPTGELFF
-	-	TRBV9	16	TRBJ2-2	TGTGCCAGCAGCCTAAGGGCAGACAGGCTCACCGGGGAGCTGTTTTTT	CASSLRADRLTGELFF